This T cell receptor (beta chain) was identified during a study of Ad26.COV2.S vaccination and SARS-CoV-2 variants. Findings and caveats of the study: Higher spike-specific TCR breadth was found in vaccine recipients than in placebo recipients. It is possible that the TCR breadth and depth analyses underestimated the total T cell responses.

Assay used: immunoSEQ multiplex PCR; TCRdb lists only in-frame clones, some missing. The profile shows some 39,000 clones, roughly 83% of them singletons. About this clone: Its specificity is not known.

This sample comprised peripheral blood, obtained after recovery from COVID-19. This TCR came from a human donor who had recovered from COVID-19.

CDR3 residues: CASSLQGSYEQYF. The CDR3 region has the DNA TGTGCCAGCAGTTTGCAGGGATCCTACGAGCAGTACTTC. The chain links TRBV6-6 to TRBJ2-7; a weak D match, TRBD1 (5 bases). V lost 4 bases to trimming and J lost 1 base, with 8 bases between them. The CDR3 loop spans 13 amino acids. Germline values: CDR1 MNHNY, CDR2 SVGAGI (reference sequence).